Each of the 18 T cell receptor beta chains below was sequenced from the same sample in a study of cytomegalovirus exposure and HLA in healthy donors. Researchers ran the PCR with 60 Vbeta and 13 Jbeta primers. Assay used: immunoSEQ multiplex PCR; TCRdb lists only in-frame clones, some missing. The sample carries approximately 190,000 clones, roughly 13% recorded once. Sample: PBMCs. The source is a man aged 50 to 59 in good health and CMV-seropositive.

This clone was seen only a few times. V is TRBV7-2 and J is TRBJ1-4; a weak D match, TRBD1 (6 bases). The CDR3 contains 15 residues. V lost 1 base and J 8 bases, leaving 14 bases between the germline ends. Germline loops: CDR1 SGHTA, CDR2 FQGNSA. CDR3 protein: CASSLVRRQGEKLFF. The CDR3 nucleotides are TGTGCCAGCAGCTTAGTCCGGCGGCAGGGGGAAAAACTGTTTTTT.

This clone came up a few times. V gene TRBV27 combines with J gene TRBJ1-5; D not resolved. V was trimmed by 1 base and J by 2 bases, leaving 21 bases between them. CDR3 length: 19 amino acids. The germline gives CDR1 MNHEY, CDR2 SMNVEV (reference sequence). In DNA, the CDR3 is TGTGCCAGCAGTTTATTGGGTCGGGGTAACGGCGGGGGCAATCAGCCCCAGCATTTT. It is translated as CASSLLGRGNGGGNQPQHF.

This clone was counted a few times. The V and J genes are TRBV11-2 and TRBJ1-1, with D possibly matching TRBD1 (5 bases). V was clipped by 0 bases and J by 1 base, with 9 bases between them. The CDR3 spans 15 residues. Germline lookup yields CDR1 SGHAT and CDR2 FQNNGV. In nucleotides, the CDR3 is TGTGCCAGCAGCTTAGATCTAGGACAGAACACTGAAGCTTTCTTT. Protein product: CASSLDLGQNTEAFF.

The chain combines TRBV29-1 with TRBJ2-2; D possibly corresponds to TRBD2 (5 bases). Between the trimmed V and J ends, which lost 7 bases and 2 bases, there was a span of 17 bases. From germline, CDR1 is SQVTM and CDR2 ANQGSEA. This CDR3 is built from 15 residues. The CDR3 sequence is CSAYLGSLNTGELFF. The CDR3 DNA reads as TGCAGCGCATATCTGGGGAGCCTTAACACCGGGGAGCTGTTTTTT.

The rearrangement uses TRBV4-3 and TRBJ1-3; TRBD1 is a possible D gene (6 bases). The germline gives CDR1 LGHNA, CDR2 YSLEER. With 2 bases removed from V and 1 base from J, the gap between germline ends came to 12 bases. The CDR3 loop spans 16 amino acids. The chain's CDR3 is CASSQLTGLSGNTIYF. The CDR3 DNA reads as TGCGCCAGCAGCCAACTCACAGGGCTGTCTGGAAACACCATATATTTT.

The chain couples TRBV7-2 to TRBJ1-4; 7 bases map to TRBD1. The CDR3 has 16 amino acids. J was trimmed by 4 bases and V by 5 bases; bases with no gene match: 10. Germline V gene data show CDR1 as SGHTA and CDR2 as FQGNSA. The CDR3 here is CASSPQSGQINEKLFF. DNA of the CDR3: TGTGCCAGCAGCCCCCAGTCGGGACAGATTAATGAAAAACTGTTTTTT.

V usage is TRBV15 and J usage is TRBJ1-4; no clear D gene. The CDR3 runs to 15 residues. The V gene's germline CDR1 is LNHNV and CDR2 YYDKDF (reference sequence). The V end was cut by 5 bases, the J end by 8 bases, with 18 bases between. In DNA form, the CDR3 reads TGTGCCACCAGCCGCCCCCTGGGCAGCGGGGAAAAACTGTTTTTT. It translates to CATSRPLGSGEKLFF.

This clone was picked up a small number of times. The gene calls are TRBV5-6 and TRBJ2-3; D possibly corresponds to TRBD2 (7 bases). The CDR3 covers 15 residues. Germline CDR1 is SGHDT and CDR2 is YYEEEE. The ends were cut back, 0 bases at V and 2 bases at J, with 10 bases in the middle. The CDR3 is CASSLAGGPTDTQYF. The CDR3 DNA reads as TGTGCCAGCAGCTTGGCGGGGGGCCCCACAGATACGCAGTATTTT.

This clone was seen a few times. The rearrangement uses TRBV29-1 and TRBJ1-5, with D uncertain. Trimming shortened V by 4 bases and J by 2 bases, and 6 bases separated the two germline ends. The V gene's germline CDR1 is SQVTM and CDR2 ANQGSEA. CDR3 length: 12 amino acids. CDR3 amino acids: CSVASRNQPQHF. For the CDR3, the DNA is TGCAGCGTTGCCAGTCGCAATCAGCCCCAGCATTTT.

V is TRBV11-3 and J is TRBJ1-6; a possible D gene is TRBD1 (6 bases). The V gene lost 3 bases and the J gene lost 6 bases, with 9 bases spanning the gap. Germline lookup yields CDR1 SGHNT and CDR2 YENEEA. This CDR3 has 14 residues. The CDR3 region has the DNA TGTGCCAGCAGCTTGGACAGCACTAATTCACCCCTCCACTTT. It specifies CASSLDSTNSPLHF.

This clone turned up a few times. The V call is TRBV14, the J call TRBJ2-5; D possibly corresponds to TRBD1 (6 bases). The germline V gene encodes CDR1 SGHDN and CDR2 FVKESK. The V gene lost 0 bases and the J gene lost 1 base, with 12 bases spanning the gap. There are 16 residues in the CDR3. The CDR3 sequence is CASSQDLGRGQETQYF. The CDR3, as DNA: TGTGCCAGCAGCCAAGATCTGGGCAGGGGCCAAGAGACCCAGTACTTC.

A few counts support this clone. This rearrangement joins TRBV7-9 to TRBJ1-4; D possibly corresponds to TRBD1 (5 bases). The CDR3 consists of 17 residues. Germline V gives CDR1 SEHNR, CDR2 FQNEAQ (reference sequence). Trimming took off 1 base at V and 8 bases at J, with 20 bases between the two ends. The CDR3 DNA follows: TGTGCCAGCAGCTTAGTTCCTGGGAGGGAGGGACGAGAAAAACTGTTTTTT. Translating it yields CASSLVPGREGREKLFF.

This clone appeared a few times. The chain links TRBV27 to TRBJ1-5; 7 bases map to TRBD1. CDR1 is MNHEY and CDR2 is SMNVEV in the germline V gene (reference sequence). J lost 6 bases, V lost 0 bases, and 2 bases had no gene match. The CDR3 runs to 14 residues. CDR3 sequence: CASSLSGGSQPQHF. DNA of the CDR3: TGTGCCAGCAGTTTATCAGGGGGCAGTCAGCCCCAGCATTTT.

V is TRBV6-1 and J is TRBJ2-5, with D tentatively TRBD1 (6 bases). Germline assignment: CDR1 MNHNS and CDR2 SASEGT. The length of the CDR3 is 13 residues. V was trimmed by 7 bases and J by 5 bases, leaving 14 bases between them. This CDR3 is CASNGTPGETQYF. The CDR3 DNA is TGTGCCAGCAACGGGACACCAGGGGAGACCCAGTACTTC.

This clone was seen more than once but under ten times. The chain employs TRBV7-2 and TRBJ1-2; no clear D gene. The V end lost 4 bases, the J end lost 1 base, and 7 bases lay between the germline ends. Germline V gives CDR1 SGHTA, CDR2 FQGNSA. The length of the CDR3 is 13 residues. The CDR3 region is CASSWTGNYGYTF. The CDR3 region has the DNA TGTGCCAGCAGCTGGACTGGTAACTATGGCTACACCTTC.

The V gene is TRBV7-9, the J gene TRBJ2-5; 7 positions agree with TRBD1. CDR1 is SEHNR, CDR2 FQNEAQ, per germline (reference sequence). The CDR3 extends over 15 amino acids. V lost 1 base, J lost 2 bases, and 4 bases stayed unmatched. The CDR3 sequence: CASSLDTGVQETQYF. CDR3 in DNA: TGTGCCAGCAGCTTAGACACAGGGGTTCAAGAGACCCAGTACTTC.

This rearrangement joins TRBV5-1 to TRBJ1-5; 7 nucleotides align to TRBD1. Losses at the gene ends were 0 bases for V and 0 bases for J; bases not matched to a gene: 0. Per the germline V gene, CDR1 is SGHRS and CDR2 is YFSETQ. The CDR3 consists of 15 residues. CDR3 DNA: TGCGCCAGCAGCTTGGGACAGGGTAGCAATCAGCCCCAGCATTTT. It encodes CASSLGQGSNQPQHF.

The J gene is TRBJ2-2, the V gene TRBV9; 12 positions agree with TRBD2. This CDR3 spans 18 amino acids. V gave up 3 bases and J gave up 7 bases; unmatched junction bases: 13. Germline lookup yields CDR1 SGDLS and CDR2 YYNGEE. The CDR3 DNA is TGTGCCAGCAGCGCCAATCTAGCGGGGGGGCGGAAGGACGGGGAGCTGTTTTTT. It codes for CASSANLAGGRKDGELFF.